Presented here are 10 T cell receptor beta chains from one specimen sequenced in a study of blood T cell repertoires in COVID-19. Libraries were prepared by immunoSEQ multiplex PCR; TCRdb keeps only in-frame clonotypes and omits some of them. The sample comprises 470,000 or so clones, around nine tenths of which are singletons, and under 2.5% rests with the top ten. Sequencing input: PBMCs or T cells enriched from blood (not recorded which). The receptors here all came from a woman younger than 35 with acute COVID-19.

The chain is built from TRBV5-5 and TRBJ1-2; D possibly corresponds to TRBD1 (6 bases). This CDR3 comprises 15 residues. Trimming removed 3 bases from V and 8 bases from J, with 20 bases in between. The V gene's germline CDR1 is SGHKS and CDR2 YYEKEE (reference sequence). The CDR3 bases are TGTGCCAGCAGCTCGGTAGGACAGCCATCGCTAGGCTACACCTTC. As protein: CASSSVGQPSLGYTF.

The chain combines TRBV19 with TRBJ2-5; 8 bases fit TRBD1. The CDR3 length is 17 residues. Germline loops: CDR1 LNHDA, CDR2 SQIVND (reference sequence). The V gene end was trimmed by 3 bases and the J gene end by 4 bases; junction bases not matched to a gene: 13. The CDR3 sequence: CASSISALQGERETQYF. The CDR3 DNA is TGTGCCAGTAGTATCTCGGCCCTACAGGGGGAAAGAGAGACCCAGTACTTC.

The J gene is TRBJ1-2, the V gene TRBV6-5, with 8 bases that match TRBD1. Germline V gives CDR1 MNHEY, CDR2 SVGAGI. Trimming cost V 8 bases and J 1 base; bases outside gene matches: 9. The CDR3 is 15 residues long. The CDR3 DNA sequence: TGTGCCAGCTGGCCCGGACAGGGCTATAACTATGGCTACACCTTC. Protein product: CASWPGQGYNYGYTF.

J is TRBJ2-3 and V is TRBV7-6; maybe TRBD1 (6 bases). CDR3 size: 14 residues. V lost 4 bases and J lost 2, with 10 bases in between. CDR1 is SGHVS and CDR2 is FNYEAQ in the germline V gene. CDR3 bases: TGTGCCAGCAGCTCCACAGGGAACACAGATACGCAGTATTTT. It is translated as CASSSTGNTDTQYF.

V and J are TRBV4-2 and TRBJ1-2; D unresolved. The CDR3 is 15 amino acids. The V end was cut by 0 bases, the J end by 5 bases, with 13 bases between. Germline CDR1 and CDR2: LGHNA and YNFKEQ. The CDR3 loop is CASSQDLARFYGYTF. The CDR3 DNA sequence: TGTGCCAGCAGCCAAGATCTTGCCAGGTTTTATGGCTACACCTTC.

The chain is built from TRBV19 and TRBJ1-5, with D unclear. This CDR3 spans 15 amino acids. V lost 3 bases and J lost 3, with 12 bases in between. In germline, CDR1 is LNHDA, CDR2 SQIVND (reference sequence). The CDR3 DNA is TGTGCCAGTAGTATCCTAACTACGAACAATCAGCCCCAGCATTTT. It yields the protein CASSILTTNNQPQHF.

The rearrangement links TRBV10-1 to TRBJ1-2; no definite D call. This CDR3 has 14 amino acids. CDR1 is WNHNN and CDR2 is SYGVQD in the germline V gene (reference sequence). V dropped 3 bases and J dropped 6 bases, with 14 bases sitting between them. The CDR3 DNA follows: TGCGCCAGCAGTGAAAAGGACGGGAGGGATGGCTACACCTTC. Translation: CASSEKDGRDGYTF.

In DNA, the CDR3 is TGCGCCAGCAGTGAGTCGACTCTACGGGAAGGGAGGAACACTGAAGCTTTCTTT. Its protein is CASSESTLREGRNTEAFF. The V gene is TRBV10-2, the J gene TRBJ1-1; D is uncertain. The CDR3 runs to 18 residues. CDR1 and CDR2 from the germline V gene are WSHSY and SAAADI. Trimming took off 0 bases at V and 1 base at J, with 18 bases between the two ends.

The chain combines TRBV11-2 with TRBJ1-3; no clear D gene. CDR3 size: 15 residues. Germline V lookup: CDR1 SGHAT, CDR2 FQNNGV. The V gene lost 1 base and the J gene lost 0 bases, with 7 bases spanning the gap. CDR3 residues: CASSLGGYSGNTIYF. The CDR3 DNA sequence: TGTGCCAGCAGCTTAGGAGGATACTCTGGAAACACCATATATTTT.

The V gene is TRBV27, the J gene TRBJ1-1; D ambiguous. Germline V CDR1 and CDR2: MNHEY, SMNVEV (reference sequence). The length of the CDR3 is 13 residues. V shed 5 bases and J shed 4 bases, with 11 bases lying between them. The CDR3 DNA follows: TGTGCCAGCAGTCCCGGGGTTAGCACTGAAGCTTTCTTT. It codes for CASSPGVSTEAFF.